This TCR beta chain appears in the sequencing data of a study of blood T cell dynamics during melanoma immunotherapy. Study-level information: Metastatic melanoma patients received first-line pembrolizumab or nivolumab plus ipilimumab.

The protocol was immunoSEQ multiplex PCR, while the TCRdb copy is restricted to in-frame clones and leaves out a portion. The sample contains about 7,600 clones, more than 75% of which appear only once. The ends were cut back, 2 bases at V and 7 bases at J, with 14 bases in the middle. Germline-derived CDR1 and CDR2 are MDHEN and SYDVKM. The CDR3 contains 14 residues. Time point of the sample: week 3, after first cycle of checkpoint inhibitor. Apart from two fast progressors, RECIST 1.1 response was judged 12 weeks post-infusion. V and J are TRBV28 and TRBJ1-2; D is perhaps TRBD1 (5 bases). The clonotype comes from a human donor with melanoma. The specimen comprised blood, sampled from a patient treated with checkpoint blockade. The CDR3 region has the DNA TGTGCCAGCAGTTTAGGGGACGGATGGCGTGGCTACACCTTC. Translating it yields CASSLGDGWRGYTF.